This T cell receptor (beta chain) was identified in a study of PD-L1 blockade in urothelial cancer. Across the study: T cells numbered a median of around 140,000 in the blood samples.

CDR1 and CDR2 (germline): SGHRS, YFSETQ. This CDR3 comprises 17 residues. With 6 bases clipped from V and 4 bases from J, the junction kept 13 bases outside the gene matches. This clone was observed once. Profiling relied on immunoSEQ multiplex PCR, and the TCRdb table lists in-frame clones only, not all of them. The table lists some 97,000 clones, roughly nine tenths of them singletons. Patients had urothelial carcinoma that was locally advanced or metastatic. Each individual provided 1 to 8 samples (taken pretreatment and on-treatment). The chain carries TRBV5-1 and TRBJ2-5; 12 nucleotides agree with TRBD1. The clonotype originates from a woman older than 75 with urothelial cancer. The specimen comprised PBMCs, sampled around atezolizumab (anti-PD-L1) treatment. The CDR3 DNA sequence: TGCGCCAGCACCGCCGGGACAGGGGGCGCATTCGCAGAGACCCAGTACTTC. Its protein product is CASTAGTGGAFAETQYF.